These 22 T cell receptor beta chains originate from one sample sequenced in a study of PD-1 blockade in classical Hodgkin lymphoma. Assay: immunoSEQ multiplex PCR; the TCRdb copy retains only in-frame clones and omits some. The table records almost 100,000 clones, 80% to 95% of them present only once. There was relapse after autologous stem cell transplantation in every patient, and there was variation in brentuximab vedotin exposure. The source material was peripheral blood mononuclear cells (PBMCs), sampled at baseline. The receptors here all came from a human donor with classical Hodgkin lymphoma.

The chain uses TRBV29-1 and TRBJ2-1, with TRBD1 matching over 8 bases. The V segment lost 2 bases and the J segment 4 bases; nucleotides outside the gene matches: 13. The CDR3 is 17 amino acids. Germline-derived CDR1 and CDR2 are SQVTM and ANQGSEA. CDR3 residues: CSVERRIRGQAYNEQFF. Written as DNA, the CDR3 is TGCAGCGTTGAACGCAGGATCCGGGGACAGGCGTACAATGAGCAGTTCTTC.

This chain connects TRBV5-1 to TRBJ1-2; 8 nucleotides agree with TRBD1. Germline trimming cut 1 base from V and 2 bases from J; bases unmatched to any gene: 4. Germline loops: CDR1 SGHRS, CDR2 YFSETQ. CDR3 length: 15 amino acids. The CDR3 loop reads CASSLSGGENYGYTF. CDR3 nucleotides: TGCGCCAGCAGCTTGTCAGGGGGCGAGAACTATGGCTACACCTTC.

The J gene is TRBJ1-5, the V gene TRBV19; D is ambiguous. The V gene's germline CDR1 is LNHDA and CDR2 SQIVND (reference sequence). This CDR3 has 15 residues. V was clipped by 5 bases and J by 6 bases, with 17 bases between them. The CDR3 spells CASSGLGSPPQPQHF. Here the CDR3 DNA reads TGTGCCAGTAGTGGCCTTGGGTCGCCCCCTCAGCCCCAGCATTTT.

This chain joins TRBV6-1 and TRBJ2-1, with D unclear. This CDR3 region has 15 residues. V gave up 4 bases and J gave up 1 base, with 11 bases separating them. Per the germline V gene, CDR1 is MNHNS and CDR2 is SASEGT. This chain's CDR3 is CASSVEIQSYNEQFF. For the CDR3, the DNA is TGTGCCAGCAGTGTAGAGATTCAGTCCTACAATGAGCAGTTCTTC.

The CDR3 is CASRGQSYEQYF. The CDR3 DNA reads TGTGCCAGCAGGGGACAGTCCTACGAGCAGTACTTC. The chain couples TRBV28 to TRBJ2-7; TRBD1 matches at 7 bases. V shed 6 bases and J 1 base; nucleotides not matched to a gene: 0. From germline, CDR1 is MDHEN and CDR2 SYDVKM. There are 12 residues in the CDR3.

This chain uses TRBV6-5 with TRBJ2-7; 7 bases align to TRBD1. J gave up 6 bases and V 4 bases, and 6 bases lay outside the gene matches. CDR1 and CDR2 (germline): MNHEY, SVGAGI. This CDR3 spans 13 amino acids. The CDR3 DNA sequence: TGTGCCAGCAGTTCAACAGGGGTGGGCGAGCAGTACTTC. It specifies CASSSTGVGEQYF.

This chain joins TRBV5-1 and TRBJ2-7; D might be TRBD1 (5 bases). V lost 0 bases, J lost 0 bases, and 13 bases lay in between. The CDR3 loop spans 16 amino acids. Germline loops: CDR1 SGHRS, CDR2 YFSETQ. The CDR3 region is CASSLEWGPSSYEQYF. CDR3 bases: TGCGCCAGCAGCTTGGAGTGGGGCCCGAGCTCCTACGAGCAGTACTTC.

The rearrangement uses TRBV28 and TRBJ1-2; D gene uncertain. This CDR3 region has 13 residues. Germline V gives CDR1 MDHEN, CDR2 SYDVKM. Trimming took 4 bases from V and 4 from J, leaving 10 bases between them. The chain's CDR3 is CASSSGFSYGYTF. Here the CDR3 DNA reads TGTGCCAGCAGTTCGGGATTTAGCTATGGCTACACCTTC.

The rearrangement joins TRBV27 to TRBJ2-5; D is undetermined. The J call could be wrong; TRBJ2-7 is a better fit for the DNA end. The V gene's germline CDR1 is MNHEY and CDR2 SMNVEV (reference sequence). This CDR3 contains 12 residues. This chain's CDR3 is CASSSSSYEQYF. CDR3 coding DNA: TGTGCCAGCAGTTCGAGCTCCTACGAGCAGTACTTC.

This clone was observed a single time. V gene TRBV9 combines with J gene TRBJ2-7, with D possibly being TRBD1 (6 bases). V shed 0 bases and J shed 5 bases, with 15 bases lying between them. CDR3 length equals 15 residues. CDR1 SGDLS and CDR2 YYNGEE come from the germline V gene. In DNA form, the CDR3 reads TGTGCCAGCAGCGTAGGCCCCAGGGGCGCGGACGAGCAGTACTTC. Translating gives CASSVGPRGADEQYF.

The chain is built from TRBV5-6 and TRBJ2-3; D gene ambiguous. The V and J ends lost 4 bases and 0 bases respectively, with 3 bases between them. The CDR3 extends over 12 amino acids. CDR1 is SGHDT and CDR2 is YYEEEE in the germline V gene. CDR3 sequence reads: CASSLSTDTQYF. CDR3 DNA: TGTGCCAGCAGCCTGAGCACAGATACGCAGTATTTT.

This chain connects TRBV28 to TRBJ2-7, with D unclear. This CDR3 is 13 amino acids long. Germline V gene data show CDR1 as MDHEN and CDR2 as SYDVKM. Trimming removed 6 bases from V and 1 base from J, with 10 bases in between. CDR3 DNA sequence: TGTGCCAGCAGCCCCCCCGGGTCCTACGAGCAGTACTTC. Protein sequence: CASSPPGSYEQYF.

The chain recombines TRBV7-9 with TRBJ2-3; TRBD2 matches 9 bases. This CDR3 has 15 amino acids. V shed 5 bases, J shed 1 base, and the junction held 4 bases outside the gene matches. Germline V gives CDR1 SEHNR, CDR2 FQNEAQ (reference sequence). CDR3 protein: CASSRQREGTDTQYF. The CDR3 region has the DNA TGTGCCAGCAGCCGCCAGCGGGAGGGCACAGATACGCAGTATTTT.

V and J are TRBV5-6 and TRBJ1-6; D perhaps matches TRBD1 (6 bases). V lost 7 bases and J 15 bases, leaving 20 bases between the germline ends. Germline CDR1 is SGHDT and CDR2 is YYEEEE. The CDR3 is 13 residues long. CDR3 sequence: CASSPGTRGYLHF. The CDR3 DNA reads TGTGCCAGCTCCCCCGGGACAAGGGGATACCTCCACTTT.

The chain is built from TRBV6-1 and TRBJ2-3, with 7 bases that match TRBD1. This CDR3 comprises 14 residues. Germline trimming cut 4 bases from V and 7 bases from J; bases unmatched to any gene: 8. Germline-derived CDR1 and CDR2 are MNHNS and SASEGT. The CDR3 DNA reads TGTGCCAGCAGTGGGGACAGCCCCACGTATACGCAGTATTTT. Residues: CASSGDSPTYTQYF.

Here the CDR3 DNA reads TGTGCCAGCAGCCTGACATCAGGGCCACCTTATAATTCACCCCTCCACTTT. Protein product: CASSLTSGPPYNSPLHF. The chain links TRBV5-6 to TRBJ1-6; D may be TRBD1 (5 bases). Germline-derived CDR1 and CDR2 are SGHDT and YYEEEE. The CDR3 contains 17 residues. V gave up 4 bases and J gave up 4 bases, with 18 bases separating them.

This chain uses TRBV28 with TRBJ2-5; the match to TRBD1 covers 7 bases. The CDR3 extends over 14 amino acids. J gave up 3 bases and V 4 bases, and 5 bases lay outside the gene matches. Germline CDR1 and CDR2: MDHEN and SYDVKM. The CDR3 spells CASSSSDRKETQYF. Written as DNA, the CDR3 is TGTGCCAGCAGTTCCTCGGACAGGAAAGAGACCCAGTACTTC.

The chain is built from TRBV4-1 and TRBJ2-1; 7 bases agree with TRBD2. The J segment lost 2 bases and the V segment lost 6 bases, leaving 10 bases of the junction unmatched. The CDR3 runs to 16 residues. CDR1 MGHRA and CDR2 YSYEKL come from the germline V gene. The CDR3 DNA sequence: TGCGCCAGCAGTTACCGACTAGCAGTTACCTACAATGAGCAGTTCTTC. This gives the protein CASSYRLAVTYNEQFF.

The rearrangement uses TRBV4-1 and TRBJ1-2; D call uncertain. The CDR3 totals 12 residues. Between the trimmed V and J ends, which lost 6 bases and 2 bases, there was a span of 7 bases. Germline lookup yields CDR1 MGHRA and CDR2 YSYEKL. The CDR3 here is CASSSTNYGYTF. CDR3 nucleotide sequence: TGCGCCAGCAGTAGCACCAACTATGGCTACACCTTC.

This chain joins TRBV7-2 and TRBJ1-4; 7 nucleotides agree with TRBD1. V lost 1 base, J lost 4 bases, and 3 bases stayed unmatched. Germline V CDR1 and CDR2: SGHTA, FQGNSA. The CDR3 spans 15 residues. The CDR3 is CASSLGQGFNEKLFF. In nucleotides, the CDR3 is TGTGCCAGCAGCTTAGGACAGGGTTTTAATGAAAAACTGTTTTTT.

This clone was found once. This chain joins TRBV28 and TRBJ1-3, with D hard to call. Trimming shortened V by 2 bases and J by 0 bases, and 11 bases separated the two germline ends. Germline CDR1 and CDR2: MDHEN and SYDVKM. The CDR3 runs 16 residues. This CDR3 reads CASSLATEPSGNTIYF. The CDR3 nucleotides are TGTGCCAGCAGTTTAGCAACAGAGCCCTCTGGAAACACCATATATTTT.

The chain joins TRBV7-9 to TRBJ1-2; no reliable D call. V gave up 1 base and J gave up 8 bases, with 11 bases separating them. Looked up from germline, CDR1 is SEHNR and CDR2 is FQNEAQ (reference sequence). The length of the CDR3 is 13 residues. The chain's CDR3 is CASSLGASRGYTF. DNA for the CDR3: TGTGCCAGCAGCTTAGGTGCGTCTAGAGGCTACACCTTC.